This T cell receptor beta chain was identified in a study of radiation and T cells in renal cell carcinoma. The study's findings and limits: Without pretreatment biopsies, baseline tumor clonotype presence was undetermined.

Time point reported: blood 2 weeks post-SBRT. Treatment meaning: 15 Gy SBRT to primary tumor, nephrectomy 4 weeks later. Blood was sampled at baseline, 2 weeks and 4 weeks after SBRT. About this clone: No antigen is known for it.

The repertoire was sequenced with immunoSEQ multiplex PCR; TCRdb's copy has only in-frame clones and lacks some. The data contain approximately 75,000 clones, more than 75% of them singletons. Germline assignment: CDR1 MNHNS and CDR2 SASEGT. The CDR3 has 15 residues. The germline V and J ends were trimmed by 6 bases and 0 bases, with 12 bases remaining between them. The source material was blood, sampled from a patient whose treatment included radiotherapy and nephrectomy. This sequence was found in a man aged 55-75 years with renal cell carcinoma. The V gene is TRBV6-1, the J gene TRBJ2-1, with D possibly being TRBD2 (6 bases). The CDR3 reads CASSGTRSSYNEQFF. CDR3 DNA sequence: TGTGCCAGCAGCGGGACTCGTAGCTCCTACAATGAGCAGTTCTTC.